This T cell receptor (beta chain) was documented in a study of T cell clusters in autoimmune cytopenias. Study results and caveats: The cluster-lack signature was not seen for secondary cytopenia versus chronic lymphocytic leukemia.

On this clonotype itself: Its specificity is unknown.

One tube held mixed TRB-A and TRB-B primer pools for touch-down PCR. TCRdb re-called the multiplex PCR reads; one entry per CDR3 protein, DNA not given. The listing contains about 6,200 distinct CDR3 sequences. TRB was amplified from about 270 ng of peripheral blood genomic DNA per sample. From germline, CDR1 is MNHEY and CDR2 SVGAGI. CDR3 length: 18 residues. Sequenced sample: peripheral blood. This chain uses TRBV6-5 with TRBJ1-6. The origin of this receptor is a human donor with an autoimmune cytopenia or autoimmune hepatitis (not recorded which). CDR3 protein: CASSYGLSGSSYNSPLHF.